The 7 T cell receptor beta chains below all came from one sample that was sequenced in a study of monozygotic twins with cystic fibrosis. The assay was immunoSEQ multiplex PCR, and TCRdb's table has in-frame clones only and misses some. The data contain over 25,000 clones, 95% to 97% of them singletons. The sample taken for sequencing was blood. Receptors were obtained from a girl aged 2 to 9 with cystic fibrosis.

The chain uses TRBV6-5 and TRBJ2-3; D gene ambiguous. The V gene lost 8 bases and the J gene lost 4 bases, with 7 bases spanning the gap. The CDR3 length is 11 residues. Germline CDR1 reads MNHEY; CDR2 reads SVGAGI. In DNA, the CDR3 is TGTGCCAGCCGGGTTTCAGATACGCAGTATTTT. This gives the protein CASRVSDTQYF.

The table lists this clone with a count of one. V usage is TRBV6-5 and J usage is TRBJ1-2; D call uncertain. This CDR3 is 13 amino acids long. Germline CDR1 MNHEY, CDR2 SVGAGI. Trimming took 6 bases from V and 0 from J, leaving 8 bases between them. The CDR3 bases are TGTGCCAGCAGGAGAGAAGCTAACTATGGCTACACCTTC. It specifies CASRREANYGYTF.

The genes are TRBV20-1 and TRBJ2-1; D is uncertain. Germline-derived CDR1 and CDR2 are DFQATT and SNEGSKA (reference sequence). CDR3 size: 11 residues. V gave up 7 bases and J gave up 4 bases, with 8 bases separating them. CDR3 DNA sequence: TGCAGTGAATCCTCTTACAATGAGCAGTTCTTC. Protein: CSESSYNEQFF.

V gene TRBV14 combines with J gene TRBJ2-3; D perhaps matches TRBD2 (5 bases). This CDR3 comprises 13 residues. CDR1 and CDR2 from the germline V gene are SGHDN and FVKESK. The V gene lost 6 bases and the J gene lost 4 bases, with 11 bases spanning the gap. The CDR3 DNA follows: TGTGCCAGCAGGAGCGGAATACCAGATACGCAGTATTTT. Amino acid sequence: CASRSGIPDTQYF.

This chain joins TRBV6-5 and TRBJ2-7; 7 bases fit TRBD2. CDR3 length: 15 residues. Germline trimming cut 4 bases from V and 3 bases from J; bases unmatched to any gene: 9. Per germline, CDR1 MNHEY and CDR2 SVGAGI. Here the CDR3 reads CASSSPWSGDYEQYF. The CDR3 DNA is TGTGCCAGCAGTTCGCCGTGGAGCGGGGACTACGAGCAGTACTTC.

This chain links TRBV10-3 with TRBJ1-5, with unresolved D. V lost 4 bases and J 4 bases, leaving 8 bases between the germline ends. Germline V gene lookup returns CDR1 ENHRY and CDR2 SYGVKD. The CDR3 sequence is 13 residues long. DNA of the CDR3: TGTGCCATCAGTGCAGTGGGAAATCAGCCCCAGCATTTT. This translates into CAISAVGNQPQHF.

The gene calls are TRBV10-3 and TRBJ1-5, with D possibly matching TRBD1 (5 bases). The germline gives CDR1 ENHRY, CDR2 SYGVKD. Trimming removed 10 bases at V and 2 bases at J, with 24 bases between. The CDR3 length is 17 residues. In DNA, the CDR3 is TGTGCCACCCGAGGGGAGGTAGGGGCGCTGGGCAATCAGCCCCAGCATTTT. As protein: CATRGEVGALGNQPQHF.